The source of this T cell receptor beta chain is a study of blood T cell repertoires in COVID-19 (dated by TCRdb to 2019 to 2021). About the study as a whole: The collaborator samples originated in the United States, Italy and Spain and spanned the acute and convalescent phases of COVID-19. Where available, HLA class I and class II types were obtained from metadata supplied by the sample provider rather than from assay-based typing. The repertoires were made available in a free public database intended to serve as a resource for research on the immune response to SARS-CoV-2. The material from the prospective study consisted of cDNA or gDNA derived from T cells, B-cell-depleted T cells, or PBMCs. Samples came from the ongoing ImmuneRACE study (first 160 participants) plus 1,254 subjects from 6 global collaborators. Subjects who had been exposed to COVID-19, were actively infected with it, or had recovered from it provided the deeply sampled blood TCRbeta repertoires that made up the dataset. Sample metadata almost always included a de-identified subject ID, COVID-19 status, age in years and sex.

Note on this clone: Its antigen is still unknown. Base qualities are not recorded, but no much larger clone differs from it by a single base.

TCRbeta CDR3 regions were amplified from genomic DNA by means of the immunoSEQ Assay, a bias-controlled multiplex PCR. As for the original processing: The number of nucleated cells in each sample was estimated by amplification of reference gene primers within the assay. To quantify the absolute abundance of each unique TCRbeta CDR3 rearrangement, sequence reads were collapsed and filtered. For each sample, productive Simpson clonality was calculated as the square root of Simpson's diversity index across productive rearrangements. Imported from immuneACCESS, the table was reduced by TCRdb to in-frame sequences with V and J called. These copies leave out some clones; in studies compared against another copy, an unresolved V gene accounts for under half, and the cause of the remainder is not known. From that table come the V and J calls and clone size; the DNA was used to work out D and trimming. Within this sample are around 130,000 clones, with more than 70% of them counted one time only. Around 4% of the sample is in the top ten clones.

The CDR3 covers 17 residues, taking in both the cysteine and the phenylalanine. Only CDR3 DNA is held: 51 bases, read in frame from base 1. V ends up 0 bases short and J 5 bases short, with an unmatched junction base count of 7. Via the germline V gene (reference sequence), CDR1 is LGHDT and CDR2 YNNKEL. The collaborating institutions used their own protocols to collect whole blood in K2EDTA tubes. Collaborator samples were shipped for TCRbeta analysis as frozen whole blood, isolated PBMCs, or DNA extracted from either sample type. The study at large found these results: How much clinical and demographic metadata was included differed by source and by participant, and the metadata was provided uncurated.

The chain was built from TRBV3-1 (or the pseudogene TRBV3-2) and TRBJ2-1; 10 junctional bases match TRBD2. The source of this sequence is a man in his fifties or sixties with acute or convalescent COVID-19. Sample: peripheral blood. The CDR3 reads CASSQETSGRGDNEQFF. The DNA sequence follows: TGTGCCAGCAGCCAAGAGACCAGCGGGAGGGGGGACAATGAGCAGTTCTTC.